The 5 T cell receptor beta chains given below trace back to one sample, sequenced in a study of T cell responses to AZD1222 COVID-19 vaccine. The method was immunoSEQ multiplex PCR; TCRdb's version includes in-frame clones alone and lacks a portion of them. The sample lists roughly 99,000 clones, roughly 87% occurring once. Source: peripheral blood, taken 28 days after the second AZD1222 dose. These receptors were collected from an adult who received the AZD1222 COVID-19 vaccine.

The V gene is TRBV11-2, the J gene TRBJ2-1; 9 bases map to TRBD2. V was clipped by 2 bases and J by 1 base; unmatched bases: 9. The CDR3 sequence is 18 residues long. Germline CDR1 and CDR2: SGHAT and FQNNGV. CDR3 amino acids: CASSLTSGGPHSYNEQFF. For the CDR3, the DNA is TGTGCCAGCAGCTTAACGAGCGGGGGGCCTCATTCCTACAATGAGCAGTTCTTC.

The J gene is TRBJ2-7, the V gene TRBV2; D not resolved. Germline CDR1 reads SNHLY; CDR2 reads FYNNEI. The length of the CDR3 is 13 residues. V dropped 2 bases and J dropped 6 bases, with 11 bases sitting between them. CDR3 in DNA: TGTGCCAGCAGTGAATCGGTGCGGCTCGAGCAGTACTTC. Its translation: CASSESVRLEQYF.

The chain recombines TRBV6-5 with TRBJ2-7, with 10 bases identical to TRBD2. Germline-derived CDR1 and CDR2 are MNHEY and SVGAGI. The CDR3 runs 16 residues. The J segment lost 1 base and the V segment lost 2 bases, leaving 5 bases of the junction unmatched. The CDR3 DNA sequence: TGTGCCAGCAGTTACGGGTTGACTAGCGGGTCCTACGAGCAGTACTTC. Translating it yields CASSYGLTSGSYEQYF.

The chain couples TRBV5-1 to TRBJ1-4; no clear D. CDR1 SGHRS and CDR2 YFSETQ come from the germline V gene. The CDR3 extends over 13 amino acids. V was clipped by 0 bases and J by 11 bases, with 11 bases between them. The CDR3 DNA reads as TGCGCCAGCAGCTTGGCCGCCGGGTCGAAACTGTTTTTT. Protein product: CASSLAAGSKLFF.

This clone appeared a few times. The chain is built from TRBV6-5 and TRBJ1-5; D possibly corresponds to TRBD1 (6 bases). The CDR3 has 15 residues. Trimming removed 6 bases from V and 3 bases from J, with 15 bases in between. CDR1 MNHEY and CDR2 SVGAGI come from the germline V gene. CDR3 DNA: TGTGCCAGCAGCCGATCGGACAGCTACAATCAGCCCCAGCATTTT. Translated, it gives CASSRSDSYNQPQHF.